What follows are 24 T cell receptor beta chains derived from one specimen sequenced in a study of esophageal squamous cell carcinoma under preoperative chemotherapy. Time point given: before preoperative PTX-NDP chemotherapy. TCRdb independently ran MiXCR on the PCR reads; one entry per CDR3 protein. The table lists tens of thousands of distinct CDR3 sequences, under 60% of them singletons. This specimen was acquired from a patient given preoperative chemotherapy. The receptors stem from a human donor with esophageal squamous cell carcinoma. The donor label of this sample is uncertain.

This clonotype was detected many times. This rearrangement joins TRBV27 to TRBJ2-3; TRBD2 agrees at 8 bases. Germline V gene lookup returns CDR1 MNHEY and CDR2 SMNVEV (reference sequence). The CDR3 is made up of 15 amino acids. The V and J ends lost 9 bases and 5 bases, in that order; junction bases with no gene match: 13. The CDR3: CASSKWKRELDTQYF. DNA of the CDR3: TGTGCCAGTTCCAAATGGAAGCGGGAGCTAGATACGCAGTATTTT.

Note on this clonotype: The conserved phenylalanine or tryptophan normally closing the CDR3 is absent here, so this likely arose from a read error. The limits of the CDR3 on the DNA are not certain, so only TCRdb's listed CDR3 is given. This chain's CDR3 is CASSLAGLAG. The chain has TRBV7-2 and TRBJ2-6; the table's D call, TRBD2, was not checked against the DNA. The CDR3 comprises 10 residues, both ends counted. Looked up from germline, CDR1 is SGHTA and CDR2 is FQGNSA.

This clonotype has a count of ten or more. The rearrangement joins TRBV12-3 or TRBV12-4 to TRBJ2-1; 8 nucleotides match TRBD1. TRBJ2-7 matches the DNA end more closely, so the J call is doubtful. There are 17 residues in the CDR3. In DNA, the CDR3 is TGTGCCAGCAGACTGAGAAGGAGGACAGGGACCTACAATGAGCAGTACTTC. This encodes CASRLRRRTGTYNEQYF.

To note about this clonotype: One junction end does not reproduce the germline sequence, and a read error may be involved. The rearrangement links TRBV6-1 to TRBJ2-3, with D perhaps matching TRBD1 or TRBD2 (5 bases each). CDR1 and CDR2 from the germline V gene are MNHNS and SASEGT. This CDR3 comprises 16 residues. CDR3 sequence reads: CASSESGLRAKDIQYF. The CDR3 DNA sequence: TGTGCCAGCAGTGAATCGGGGCTGAGAGCCAAAGATATTCAGTACTTT.

V and J are TRBV7-6 and TRBJ2-3; D perhaps matches TRBD2 (7 bases). The end of the DNA fits TRBJ2-5 better, so the J call may be wrong. This CDR3 contains 17 residues. Germline lookup yields CDR1 SGHVS and CDR2 FNYEAQ. CDR3 sequence: CASSVGGGGRYPETQYF. The CDR3 region has the DNA TGTGCCAGCAGCGTGGGGGGCGGGGGCCGTTACCCAGAGACCCAGTACTTC.

This clonotype was observed many times. The rearrangement joins TRBV11-3 to TRBJ2-1, with D hard to call. V was cut by 2 bases and J by 8 bases, with 7 bases left in between. CDR1 is SGHNT and CDR2 is YENEEA in the germline V gene. The CDR3 extends over 12 amino acids. CDR3 region: CASSLKGHEQFF. The CDR3 nucleotides read TGTGCCAGCAGCTTAAAGGGCCATGAGCAGTTCTTC.

This clonotype was seen many times. The chain links TRBV11-3 to TRBJ2-1; 9 nucleotides align to TRBD1. Losses at the gene ends were 0 bases for V and 5 bases for J; bases not matched to a gene: 5. CDR1 and CDR2 from the germline V gene are SGHNT and YENEEA. The CDR3 covers 16 residues. CDR3 in DNA: TGTGCCAGCAGCTTAGAAGGGACAGGGACCCACAATGAGCAGTTCTTC. Encoded protein: CASSLEGTGTHNEQFF. The whole variable domain, remainder taken from reference TRBV11-3 and TRBJ2-1, is EAGVVQSPRYKIIEKKQPVAFWCNPISGHNTLYWYLQNLGQGPELLIRYENEEAVDDSQLPKDRFSAERLKGVDSTLKIQPAELGDSAVYLCASSLEGTGTHNEQFFGPGTRLTVL.

By sample fraction, this clonotype is medium-sized. The V call is TRBV6-6, the J call TRBJ2-1; D gene unclear. Per the germline V gene, CDR1 is MNHNY and CDR2 is SVGAGI (reference sequence). The CDR3 is made up of 12 amino acids. The V and J ends lost 7 bases and 9 bases respectively, with 13 bases between them. CDR3 residues: CASNPPHSEQFF. CDR3 DNA: TGTGCCAGCAACCCCCCACACAGTGAGCAGTTCTTC.

This clonotype is medium-sized (0.01 to 0.1%) by share. The CDR3 spells CASSLNGLDQETQYF. As DNA, the CDR3 is TGTGCCAGCAGCTTAAATGGCTTAGACCAAGAGACCCAGTACTTC. The gene calls are TRBV7-3 and TRBJ2-5; D unresolved. Germline CDR1 SGHTA, CDR2 FQGTGA. V lost 1 base to trimming and J lost 0 bases, with 9 bases between them. This CDR3 is 15 amino acids long.

This clonotype is medium-sized in the sample. The V gene is TRBV7-3, the J gene TRBJ2-3; D not resolved. The CDR3 contains 15 residues. From germline, CDR1 is SGHTA and CDR2 FQGTGA. For the CDR3, the DNA is TGTGATGGAGCGAGCCGCCTTTATAGCACAGATACGCAGTATTTT. It codes for CDGASRLYSTDTQYF.

This chain links TRBV7-2 with TRBJ2-4; possibly TRBD2 for D (6 bases). The CDR3 extends over 15 amino acids. Germline CDR1 and CDR2: SGHTA and FQGNSA. Trimming cost V 4 bases and J 13 bases, with 23 bases left between them. This CDR3 reads CASSSGVRSTNTQYF. The CDR3 coding sequence is TGTGCCAGCAGCTCGGGGGTACGGTCCACAAACACGCAGTACTTC.

Points on this clonotype: This may arise from a read error, as a much more abundant clone is one base away. The rearrangement links TRBV27 to TRBJ2-1; D not resolved. The CDR3 totals 14 residues. CDR1 and CDR2 (germline): MNHEY, SMNVEV (reference sequence). The CDR3 DNA is TGTGCCAGCAGTGTATCTTTGGTCCCTAATGAGCAGTTCTTC. Translating gives CASSVSLVPNEQFF.

The chain couples TRBV28 to TRBJ1-1; D is unresolved. The CDR3 is 10 residues long. The V gene's germline CDR1 is MDHEN and CDR2 SYDVKM. V shed 9 bases and J shed 11 bases, with 13 bases lying between them. CDR3 nucleotides: TGTGCCAGTGTCGGAGCGACGGCTTTCTTT. This gives the protein CASVGATAFF. Supplemented by reference TRBV28 and TRBJ1-1, the full variable domain reads DVKVTQSSRYLVKRTGEKVFLECVQDMDHENMFWYRQDPGLGLRLIYFSYDVKMKEKGDIPEGYSVSREKKERFSLILESASTNQTSMYLCASVGATAFFGQGTRLTVV.

The V call is TRBV24-1, the J call TRBJ2-4; 9 nucleotides line up with TRBD1. The better agreement between TRBJ2-7 and the DNA end casts doubt on the J call. The CDR3 has 14 amino acids. From germline, CDR1 is KGHDR and CDR2 SFDVKD. In DNA, the CDR3 is TGTGCCACCAGTGGCGGACAGGGGTCTAACGAGCAGTACTTC. Protein sequence: CATSGGQGSNEQYF.

At least ten counts were recorded for this clonotype. The J gene is TRBJ2-6, the V gene TRBV27; D is uncertain. Germline V lookup: CDR1 MNHEY, CDR2 SMNVEV (reference sequence). The CDR3 sequence is 17 residues long. The V gene lost 10 bases and the J gene lost 0 bases, with 19 bases spanning the gap. The CDR3 spells CATTPRAHFSGANVLTF. In nucleotides, the CDR3 is TGTGCCACCACCCCTCGGGCGCATTTCTCTGGGGCCAACGTCCTGACTTTC. The whole variable domain, filled in from reference TRBV27 and TRBJ2-6, reads EAQVTQNPRYLITVTGKKLTVTCSQNMNHEYMSWYRQDPGLGLRQIYYSMNVEVTDKGDVPEGYKVSRKEKRNFPLILESPSPNQTSLYFCATTPRAHFSGANVLTFGAGSRLTVL.

The V call is TRBV5-4, the J call TRBJ2-1, with D possibly TRBD1 on 6 matching bases. V shed 1 base and J shed 10 bases, with 15 bases lying between them. Germline V gene sequence: CDR1 SGHNT, CDR2 YYREEE (reference sequence). The length of the CDR3 is 14 residues. The CDR3 loop reads CASSLSGVSYEQFF. The CDR3 bases are TGTGCCAGCAGCTTGTCAGGGGTCTCCTACGAGCAGTTCTTC.

On this clonotype itself: The junction departs from germline at one end; a sequencing error may be responsible. The chain uses TRBV6-1 and TRBJ2-3; 9 bases map to TRBD1. Germline assignment: CDR1 MNHNS and CDR2 SASEGT. The CDR3 extends over 14 amino acids. CDR3 sequence (DNA): TGTGCCAGCAGTGGGGACAGGGCCGCAGAGACGCAGTATTTT. Translating gives CASSGDRAAETQYF.

This clonotype was seen just once. The chain couples TRBV6-1 to TRBJ2-3; maybe TRBD1 (5 bases). Germline CDR1 MNHNS, CDR2 SASEGT. CDR3 length: 16 amino acids. With 2 bases removed from V and 1 base from J, the gap between germline ends came to 13 bases. The CDR3 DNA reads as TGTGCCAGCAGTGAACGGGTGGGGCGAGGCACAGATACGCAGTATTTT. Its translation is CASSERVGRGTDTQYF.

The rearrangement joins TRBV7-6 to TRBJ2-5; 8 bases match TRBD2. The J call may be faulty, since TRBJ2-4 better matches the DNA end. This CDR3 comprises 19 residues. Germline CDR1 reads SGHVS; CDR2 reads FNYEAQ. The CDR3 sequence is CASSLDAGIRGGDKNIQYF. CDR3 in DNA: TGTGCCAGCAGCTTGGATGCGGGGATCCGGGGGGGAGACAAAAACATTCAGTACTTC.

As regards this clonotype: An end of the junction differs from the germline gene, which may be a read error. This chain connects TRBV11-2 to TRBJ2-1, with 7 bases identical to TRBD2. The CDR3 sequence is 14 residues long. Germline V CDR1 and CDR2: SGHAT, FQNNGV. The CDR3 DNA follows: TGTGCGGGCAGCTTGGGCGGGAGCGGCGATACGCAGTTTTTT. This encodes CAGSLGGSGDTQFF. Full variable domain (missing parts from reference TRBV11-2 and TRBJ2-1): EAGVAQSPRYKIIEKRQSVAFWCNPISGHATLYWYQQILGQGPKLLIQFQNNGVVDDSQLPKDRFSAERLKGVDSTLKIQPAKLEDSAVYLCAGSLGGSGDTQFFGPGTRLTVL.

As to this clonotype: The junction departs from the called germline gene at one end, perhaps through a read error. DNA for the CDR3: TGTGCCAGCAGCTTGGATCCGGCGATCGGCGGGCGAGACCAAGAGATCCAGTACTTC. It codes for CASSLDPAIGGRDQEIQYF. V and J are TRBV7-6 and TRBJ2-5, with TRBD2 as a possible D gene (5 bases). CDR1 is SGHVS and CDR2 is FNYEAQ in the germline V gene. The CDR3 length is 19 residues.

There are many counts of this clonotype. The chain is built from TRBV12-3 or TRBV12-4 and TRBJ2-6; D unresolved. The V end lost 2 bases, the J end lost 1 base, and 12 bases lay between the germline ends. This CDR3 region has 17 residues. CDR3 DNA: TGTGCCAGCAGTTTATATGCAGGAAAGTCTGGGGCCAACGTCCTGACTTTC. Translated: CASSLYAGKSGANVLTF.

This clonotype was detected ten times or more. Being one base from a much bigger clone, this may be a read error. The gene calls are TRBV11-2 and TRBJ2-1; D remains unclear. The end of the DNA aligns better with TRBJ2-7, so the J call may be wrong. The CDR3 spans 14 residues. The germline gives CDR1 SGHAT, CDR2 FQNNGV. In nucleotides, the CDR3 is TGTGCCAGCATGCTTCAGGTAAACTACAATGAGCAGTACTTC. Amino acids: CASMLQVNYNEQYF.

As to this clonotype: Sequence at one end of the junction differs from germline and may be a read error. The rearrangement uses TRBV7-3 and TRBJ2-6; D is undetermined. The CDR3 covers 15 residues. Germline values: CDR1 SGHTA, CDR2 FQGTGA. The CDR3 here is CASSFTRPCAYVLNF. CDR3 DNA sequence: TGTGCCAGCAGCTTCACACGTCCGTGCGCCTACGTCCTGAACTTC.